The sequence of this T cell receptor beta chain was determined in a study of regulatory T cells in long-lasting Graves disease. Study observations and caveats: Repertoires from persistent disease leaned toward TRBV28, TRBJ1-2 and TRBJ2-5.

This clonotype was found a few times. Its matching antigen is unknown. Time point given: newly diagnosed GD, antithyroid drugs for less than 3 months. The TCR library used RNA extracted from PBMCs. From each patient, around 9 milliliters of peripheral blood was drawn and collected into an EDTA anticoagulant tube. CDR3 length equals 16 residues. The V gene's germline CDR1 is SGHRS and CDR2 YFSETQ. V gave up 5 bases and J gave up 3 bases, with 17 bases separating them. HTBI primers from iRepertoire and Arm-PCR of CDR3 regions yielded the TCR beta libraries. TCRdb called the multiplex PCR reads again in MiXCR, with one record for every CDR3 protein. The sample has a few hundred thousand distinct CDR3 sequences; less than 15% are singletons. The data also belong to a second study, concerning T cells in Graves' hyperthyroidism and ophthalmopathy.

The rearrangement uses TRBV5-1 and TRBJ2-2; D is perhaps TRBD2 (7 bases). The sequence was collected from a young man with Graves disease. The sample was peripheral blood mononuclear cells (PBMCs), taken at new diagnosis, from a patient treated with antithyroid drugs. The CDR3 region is CASRIGGASDTGELFF. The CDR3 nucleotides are TGCGCCAGCAGAATAGGGGGGGCGTCGGACACCGGGGAGCTGTTTTTT.